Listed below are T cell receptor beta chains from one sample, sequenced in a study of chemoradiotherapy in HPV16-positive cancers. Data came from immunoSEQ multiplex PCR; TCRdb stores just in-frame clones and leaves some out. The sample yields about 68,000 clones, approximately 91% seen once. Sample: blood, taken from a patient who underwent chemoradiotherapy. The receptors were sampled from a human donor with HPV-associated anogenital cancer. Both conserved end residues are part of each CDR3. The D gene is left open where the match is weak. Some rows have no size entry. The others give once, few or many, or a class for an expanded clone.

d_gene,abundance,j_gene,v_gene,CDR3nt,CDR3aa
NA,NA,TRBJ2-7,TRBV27,TGTGCCAGCAGTTTTTCGCGGGAACGACCAAATGGCGAGCAGTACTTC,CASSFSRERPNGEQYF
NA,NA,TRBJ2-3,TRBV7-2,TGTGCCAGCAGCTCGCCGGGGGGCCGGAGGGATACGCAGTATTTT,CASSSPGGRRDTQYF
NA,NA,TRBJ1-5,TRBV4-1,TGCGCCAGCAGCCAACGGACAGCTAGCAATCAGCCCCAGCATTTT,CASSQRTASNQPQHF
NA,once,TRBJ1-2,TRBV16,TGTGCCAGCAGTTATAGGGCTACTAACTATGGCTACACCTTC,CASSYRATNYGYTF
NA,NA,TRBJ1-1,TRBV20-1,TGCAGTGCTAGAGAGGGAACTGAAGCTTTCTTT,CSAREGTEAFF
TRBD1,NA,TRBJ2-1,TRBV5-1,TGCGCCAGCAGTAGGACAGGGAACAATGAGCAGTTCTTC,CASSRTGNNEQFF
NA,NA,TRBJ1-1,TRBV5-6,TGTGCCAGCAGCTTGGAACAGGGCGAGGTCACTGAAGCTTTCTTT,CASSLEQGEVTEAFF
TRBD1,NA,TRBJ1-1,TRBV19,TGTGCCAGTAGTTTGAGGGGGCGCGCTGGTAAGAACACTGAAGCTTTCTTT,CASSLRGRAGKNTEAFF
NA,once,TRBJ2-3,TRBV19,TGTGCCAGTAGGCCAGGACAACGTGCCGGTACGCAGTATTTT,CASRPGQRAGTQYF
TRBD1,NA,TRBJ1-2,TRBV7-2,TGTGCCAGCTCACGACAGGGGGCGGCACTAACTATGACGGGCTACACCTTC,CASSRQGAALTMTGYTF
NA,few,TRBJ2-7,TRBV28,TGTGCCAGCAGTTTATTATCATTTAGACAGGTCAGGGACTACGAGCAGTACTTC,CASSLLSFRQVRDYEQYF
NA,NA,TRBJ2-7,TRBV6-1,TGTGCCAGCAGCGGGGGGCTGGACTACGAGCAGTACTTC,CASSGGLDYEQYF
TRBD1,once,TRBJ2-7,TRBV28,TGTGCCAGCAGTGGGACAGCCTACGAGCAGTACTTC,CASSGTAYEQYF
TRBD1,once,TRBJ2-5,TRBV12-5,TGTGCTAGTGGTTCAACCGGGACAGGGGCGTCCAGCGGACCAGAGACCCAGTACTTC,CASGSTGTGASSGPETQYF
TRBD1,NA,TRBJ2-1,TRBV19,TGTGCCAGTAGTTTCGGGACAGGGTATTCCAATGAGCAGTTCTTC,CASSFGTGYSNEQFF
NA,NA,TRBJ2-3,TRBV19,TGTGCCAGTAGTTCACTGTTGGGAACAGATACGCAGTATTTT,CASSSLLGTDTQYF
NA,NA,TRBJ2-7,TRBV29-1,TGCAGCGTTGAAGTAGGGACGGGCTACGAGCAGTACTTC,CSVEVGTGYEQYF
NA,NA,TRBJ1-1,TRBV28,TGTGCCACCTGGGACCCGTCAGGGAGGCACACTGAAGCTTTCTTT,CATWDPSGRHTEAFF
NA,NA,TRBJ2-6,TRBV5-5,TGTGCCAGCAGCTTGTCCAGGTCCTTTGGGGCCAACGTCCTGACTTTC,CASSLSRSFGANVLTF
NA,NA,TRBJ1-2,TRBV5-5,TGTGCCAGCAGCTCGACACCGGTCAACTATGGCTACACCTTC,CASSSTPVNYGYTF
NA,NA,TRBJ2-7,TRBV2,TGTGCCAGCAGTCCTCATACAGGGAAGTCTACGGGAACCTCCTACGAGCAGTACTTC,CASSPHTGKSTGTSYEQYF
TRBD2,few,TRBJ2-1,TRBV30,TGTGCCTGGAGGGGGGACTACCGGGGAAACAATGAGCAGTTCTTC,CAWRGDYRGNNEQFF
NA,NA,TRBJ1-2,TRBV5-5,TGTGCCAGCAGCTTGGCCTCGTCTCGGGGCTACACCTTC,CASSLASSRGYTF
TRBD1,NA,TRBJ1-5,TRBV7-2,TGTGCCAGCAGCCTGGACAGGGGGGATCAGCCCCAGCATTTT,CASSLDRGDQPQHF
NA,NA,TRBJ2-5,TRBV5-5,TGTGCCAGCAGCGGAGGGGGGCGGGAGACCCAGTACTTC,CASSGGGRETQYF
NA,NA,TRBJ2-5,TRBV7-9,TGTGCCAGCACCCCCCAGCTCGAATTCCAAGAGACCCAGTACTTC,CASTPQLEFQETQYF
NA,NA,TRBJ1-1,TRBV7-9,TGTGCCAGCAGCGGAGGGACTTCGTATGGAAACACTGAAGCTTTCTTT,CASSGGTSYGNTEAFF
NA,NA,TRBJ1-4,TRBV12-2,TGTGCAAGTCGCTTAGCGCGACTAGAGGGAGAAAAACTGTTTTTT,CASRLARLEGEKLFF